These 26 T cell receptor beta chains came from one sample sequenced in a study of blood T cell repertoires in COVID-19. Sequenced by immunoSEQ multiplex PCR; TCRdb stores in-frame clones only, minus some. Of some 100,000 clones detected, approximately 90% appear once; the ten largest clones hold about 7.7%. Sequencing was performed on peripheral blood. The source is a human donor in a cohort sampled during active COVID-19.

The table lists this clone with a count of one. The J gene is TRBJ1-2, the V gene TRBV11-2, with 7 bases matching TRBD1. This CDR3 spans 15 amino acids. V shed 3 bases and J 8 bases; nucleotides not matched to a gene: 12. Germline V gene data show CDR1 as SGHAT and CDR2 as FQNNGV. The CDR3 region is CASSFTRDRTSGYTF. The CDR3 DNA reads TGTGCCAGCAGCTTCACCCGGGACAGAACCTCCGGCTACACCTTC.

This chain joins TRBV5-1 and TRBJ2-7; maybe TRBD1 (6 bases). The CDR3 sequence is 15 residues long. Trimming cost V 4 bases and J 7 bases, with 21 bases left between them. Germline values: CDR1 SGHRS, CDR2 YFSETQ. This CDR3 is CASSPILTGQGEQYF. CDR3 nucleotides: TGCGCCAGCAGCCCTATCCTTACAGGGCAAGGGGAGCAGTACTTC.

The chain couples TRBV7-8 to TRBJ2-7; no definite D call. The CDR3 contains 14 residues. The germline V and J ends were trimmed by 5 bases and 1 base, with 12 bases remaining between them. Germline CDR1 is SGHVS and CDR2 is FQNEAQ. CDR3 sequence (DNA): TGTGCCAGCAGCCCATCCGACATATCCTACGAGCAGTACTTC. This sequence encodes CASSPSDISYEQYF.

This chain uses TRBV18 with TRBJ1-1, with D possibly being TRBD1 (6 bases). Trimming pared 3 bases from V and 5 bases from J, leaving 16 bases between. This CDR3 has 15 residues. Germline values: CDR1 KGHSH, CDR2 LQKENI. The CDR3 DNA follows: TGTGCCAGCTCACCCCCTAACAGGGAAGGGACTGAAGCTTTCTTT. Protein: CASSPPNREGTEAFF.

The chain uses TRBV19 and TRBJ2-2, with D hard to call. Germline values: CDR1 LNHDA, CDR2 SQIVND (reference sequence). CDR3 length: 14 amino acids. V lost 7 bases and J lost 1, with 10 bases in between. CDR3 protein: CASIDQVNTGELFF. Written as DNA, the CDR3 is TGTGCCAGTATTGACCAGGTGAACACCGGGGAGCTGTTTTTT.

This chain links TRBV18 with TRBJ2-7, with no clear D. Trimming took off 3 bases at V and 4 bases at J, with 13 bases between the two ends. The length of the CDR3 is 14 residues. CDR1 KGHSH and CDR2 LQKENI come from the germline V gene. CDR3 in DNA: TGTGCCAGCTCACCTTCGTACAGAGATTACGAGCAGTACTTC. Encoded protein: CASSPSYRDYEQYF.

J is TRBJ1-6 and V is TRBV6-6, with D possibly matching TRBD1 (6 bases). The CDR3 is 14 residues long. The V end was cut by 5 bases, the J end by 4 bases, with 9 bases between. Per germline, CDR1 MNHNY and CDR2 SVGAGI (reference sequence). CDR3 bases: TGTGCCAGCAGTAACCAGGGGTATAATTCACCCCTCCACTTT. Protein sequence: CASSNQGYNSPLHF.

The CDR3 coding sequence is TGTGCCACCAGTGATTTGGGAAGTTTTAGCGGGAGCGGCGAGACCCAGTACTTC. Protein: CATSDLGSFSGSGETQYF. The chain uses TRBV24-1 and TRBJ2-5; 9 nucleotides line up with TRBD2. V dropped 0 bases and J dropped 5; count of bases not matched to a gene: 12. CDR1 is KGHDR and CDR2 is SFDVKD in the germline V gene. There are 18 residues in the CDR3.

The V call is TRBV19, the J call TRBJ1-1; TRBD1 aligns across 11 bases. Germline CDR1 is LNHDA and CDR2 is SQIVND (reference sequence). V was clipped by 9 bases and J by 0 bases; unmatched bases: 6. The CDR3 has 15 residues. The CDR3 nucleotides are TGTGCCAGCATCCCGGGACAGGGGGTGAACACTGAAGCTTTCTTT. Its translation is CASIPGQGVNTEAFF.

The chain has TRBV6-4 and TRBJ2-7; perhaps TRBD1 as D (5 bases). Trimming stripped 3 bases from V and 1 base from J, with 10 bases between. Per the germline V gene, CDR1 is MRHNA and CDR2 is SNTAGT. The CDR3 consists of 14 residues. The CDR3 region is CASSEYGHSYEQYF. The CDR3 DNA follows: TGTGCCAGCAGTGAATACGGACATTCCTACGAGCAGTACTTC.

CDR3 bases: TGTGCCAGCACTGAGCATGGGGGAGGCGGCTACACCTTC. Protein product: CASTEHGGGGYTF. J is TRBJ1-2 and V is TRBV25-1, with D possibly TRBD1 on 5 matching bases. This CDR3 comprises 13 residues. V was cut by 7 bases and J by 8 bases, with 17 bases left in between. Germline values: CDR1 MGHDK, CDR2 SYGVNS.

CDR3: CASSSTSGRAYYEQYF. In DNA, the CDR3 is TGTGCCAGCAGTTCTACTAGCGGGAGAGCCTATTACGAGCAGTACTTC. The rearrangement uses TRBV28 and TRBJ2-7, with 11 bases that match TRBD2. The CDR3 is 16 amino acids. Per germline, CDR1 MDHEN and CDR2 SYDVKM. V lost 4 bases to trimming and J lost 4 bases; unmatched junction nucleotides: 9.

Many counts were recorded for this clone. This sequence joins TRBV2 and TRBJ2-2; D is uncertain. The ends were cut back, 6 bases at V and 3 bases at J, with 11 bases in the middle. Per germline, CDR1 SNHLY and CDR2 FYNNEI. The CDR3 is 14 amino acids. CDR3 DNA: TGTGCCAGCAGCAACGAACGAGACACCGGGGAGCTGTTTTTT. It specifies CASSNERDTGELFF.

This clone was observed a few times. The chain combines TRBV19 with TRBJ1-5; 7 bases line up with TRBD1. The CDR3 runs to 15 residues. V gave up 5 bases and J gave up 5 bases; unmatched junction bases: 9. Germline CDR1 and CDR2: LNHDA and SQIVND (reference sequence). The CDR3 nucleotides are TGTGCCAGTAGTCTAACAGACAGGGAACATCAGCCCCAGCATTTT. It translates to CASSLTDREHQPQHF.

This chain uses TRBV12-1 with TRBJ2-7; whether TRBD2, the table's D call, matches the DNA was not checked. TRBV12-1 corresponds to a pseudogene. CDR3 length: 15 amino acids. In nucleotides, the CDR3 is TGTGCCAGCAGCACTCCGGGACTAGCGGATTACGAGCAGTACTTC. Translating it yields CASSTPGLADYEQYF.

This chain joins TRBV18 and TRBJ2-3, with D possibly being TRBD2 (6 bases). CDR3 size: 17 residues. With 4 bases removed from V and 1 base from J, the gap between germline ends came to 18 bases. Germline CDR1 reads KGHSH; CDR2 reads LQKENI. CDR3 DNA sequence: TGTGCCAGCTCACAACGCGCCGGGGGTCGGGGCACAGATACGCAGTATTTT. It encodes CASSQRAGGRGTDTQYF.

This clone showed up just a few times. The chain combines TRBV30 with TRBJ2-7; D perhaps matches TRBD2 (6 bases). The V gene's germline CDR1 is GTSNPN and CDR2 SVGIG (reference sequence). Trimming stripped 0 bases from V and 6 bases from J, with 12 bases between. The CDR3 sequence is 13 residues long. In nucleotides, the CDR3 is TGTGCCTGGAGTGTTTCGGGGGTTGGCGAGCAGTACTTC. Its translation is CAWSVSGVGEQYF.

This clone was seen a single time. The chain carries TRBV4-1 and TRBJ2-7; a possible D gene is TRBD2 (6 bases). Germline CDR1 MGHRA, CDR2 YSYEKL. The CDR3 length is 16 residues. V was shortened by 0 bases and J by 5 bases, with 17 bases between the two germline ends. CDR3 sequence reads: CASSQDPGVRADEQYF. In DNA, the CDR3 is TGCGCCAGCAGCCAAGACCCGGGGGTCAGAGCGGACGAGCAGTACTTC.

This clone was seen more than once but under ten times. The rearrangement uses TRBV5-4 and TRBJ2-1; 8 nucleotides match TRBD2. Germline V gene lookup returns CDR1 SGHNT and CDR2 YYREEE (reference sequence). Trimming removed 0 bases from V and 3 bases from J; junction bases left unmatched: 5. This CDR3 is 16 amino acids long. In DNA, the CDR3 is TGTGCCAGCAGCTTGGCGGGGCGGGGGGTCTACAATGAGCAGTTCTTC. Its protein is CASSLAGRGVYNEQFF.

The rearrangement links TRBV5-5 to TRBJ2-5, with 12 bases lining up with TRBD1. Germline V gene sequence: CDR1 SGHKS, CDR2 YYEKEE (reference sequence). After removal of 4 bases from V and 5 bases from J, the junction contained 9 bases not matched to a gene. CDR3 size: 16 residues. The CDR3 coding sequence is TGTGCCAGCAGCCCGAATAGGGGACAGGGGGCGGAGACCCAGTACTTC. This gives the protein CASSPNRGQGAETQYF.

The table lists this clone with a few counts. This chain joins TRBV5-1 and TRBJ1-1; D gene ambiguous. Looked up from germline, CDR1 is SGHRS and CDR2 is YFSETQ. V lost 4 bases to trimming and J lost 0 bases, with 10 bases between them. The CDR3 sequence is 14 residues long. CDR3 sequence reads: CASSPTVLNTEAFF. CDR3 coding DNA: TGCGCCAGCAGCCCGACTGTATTGAACACTGAAGCTTTCTTT.

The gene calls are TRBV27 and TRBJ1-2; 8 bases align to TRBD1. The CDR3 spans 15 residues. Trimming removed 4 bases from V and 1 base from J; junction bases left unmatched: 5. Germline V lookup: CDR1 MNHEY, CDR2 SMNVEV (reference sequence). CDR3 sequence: CASSWTGKYNYGYTF. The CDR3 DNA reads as TGTGCCAGCAGTTGGACAGGGAAGTATAACTATGGCTACACCTTC.

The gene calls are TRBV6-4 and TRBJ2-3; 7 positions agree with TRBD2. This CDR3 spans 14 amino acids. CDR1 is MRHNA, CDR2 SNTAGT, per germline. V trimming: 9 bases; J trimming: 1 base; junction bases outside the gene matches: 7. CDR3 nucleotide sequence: TGTGCCAGTTCTGGGGGGGTAGGCACAGATACGCAGTATTTT. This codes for CASSGGVGTDTQYF.

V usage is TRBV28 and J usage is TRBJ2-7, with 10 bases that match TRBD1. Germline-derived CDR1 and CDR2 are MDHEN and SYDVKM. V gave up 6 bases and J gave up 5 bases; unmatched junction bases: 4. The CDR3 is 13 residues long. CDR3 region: CASRDRGSDEQYF. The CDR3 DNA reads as TGTGCCAGCAGGGACAGGGGGTCCGACGAGCAGTACTTC.

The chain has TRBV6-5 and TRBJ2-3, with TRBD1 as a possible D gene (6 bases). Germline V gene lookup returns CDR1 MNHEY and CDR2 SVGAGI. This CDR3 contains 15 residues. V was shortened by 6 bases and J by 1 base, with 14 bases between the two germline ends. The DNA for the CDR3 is TGTGCCAGCAGAGACAGGATACTAGGCACAGATACGCAGTATTTT. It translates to CASRDRILGTDTQYF.

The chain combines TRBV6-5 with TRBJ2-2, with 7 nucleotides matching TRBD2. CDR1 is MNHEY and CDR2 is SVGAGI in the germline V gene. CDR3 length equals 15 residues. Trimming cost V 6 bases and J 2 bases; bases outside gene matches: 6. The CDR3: CASRGGTVNTGELFF. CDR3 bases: TGTGCCAGCAGGGGGGGGACGGTTAACACCGGGGAGCTGTTTTTT.